The following is a TCR beta chain sequence with its context. Its cognate antigen is unknown. The PCR was carried out with 60 Vbeta primers and 13 Jbeta primers. Sequenced by immunoSEQ multiplex PCR; TCRdb stores in-frame clones only, minus some. The specimen's table records about 130,000 clones. The CDR3 runs 12 residues. CDR1 SGHTA and CDR2 FQGNSA come from the germline V gene. V lost 5 bases and J 13 bases, leaving 15 bases between the germline ends. This sample was taken from a study of cytomegalovirus exposure and HLA in healthy donors. Study results and limitations: No immune exposure information besides CMV serostatus was available. 15,000 to 20,000 TCR beta sequences were associated with HLA alleles at 0.05 false discovery rate in a later analysis. Upon later analysis, TCR association rates were observed to vary by HLA locus, being highest for DRB1 and lowest for HLA-C.

The chain has TRBV7-2 and TRBJ2-1; tentative D call: TRBD2 (6 bases). The receptor was derived from a man aged 40-49 years in good health and CMV-seronegative. Sequenced: PBMCs. CDR3 nucleotide sequence: TGTGCCAGCAGCCCGGGGGTCCAAGCTCAGTTCTTC. Amino acid sequence: CASSPGVQAQFF. The complete variable domain, with remaining parts taken from reference TRBV7-2 and TRBJ2-1, reads GAGVSQSPSNKVTEKGKDVELRCDPISGHTALYWYRQSLGQGLEFLIYFQGNSAPDKSGLPSDRFSAERTGGSVSTLTIQRTQQEDSAVYLCASSPGVQAQFFGPGTRLTVL.